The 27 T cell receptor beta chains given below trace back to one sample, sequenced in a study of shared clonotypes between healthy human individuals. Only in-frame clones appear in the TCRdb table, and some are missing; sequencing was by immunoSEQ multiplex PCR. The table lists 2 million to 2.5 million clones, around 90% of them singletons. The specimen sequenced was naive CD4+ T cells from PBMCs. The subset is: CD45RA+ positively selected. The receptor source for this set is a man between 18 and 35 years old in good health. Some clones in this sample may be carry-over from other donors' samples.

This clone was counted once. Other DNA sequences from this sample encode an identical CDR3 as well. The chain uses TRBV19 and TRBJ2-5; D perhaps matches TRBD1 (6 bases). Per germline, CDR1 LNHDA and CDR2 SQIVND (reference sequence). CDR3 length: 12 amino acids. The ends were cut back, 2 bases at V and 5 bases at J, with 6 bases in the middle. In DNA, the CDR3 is TGTGCCAGTAGTATAAGGGGGGAGACCCAGTACTTC. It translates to CASSIRGETQYF. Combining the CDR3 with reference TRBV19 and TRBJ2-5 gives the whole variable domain DGGITQSPKYLFRKEGQNVTLSCEQNLNHDAMYWYRQDPGQGLRLIYYSQIVNDFQKGDIAEGYSVSREKKESFPLTVTSAQKNPTAFYLCASSIRGETQYFGPGTRLLVL.

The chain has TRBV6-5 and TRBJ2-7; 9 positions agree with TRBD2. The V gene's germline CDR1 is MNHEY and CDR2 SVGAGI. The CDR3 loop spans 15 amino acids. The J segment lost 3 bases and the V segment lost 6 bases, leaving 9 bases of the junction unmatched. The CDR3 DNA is TGTGCCAGCAGGCGGGCTAGCGGGGAGGTCTACGAGCAGTACTTC. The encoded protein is CASRRASGEVYEQYF.

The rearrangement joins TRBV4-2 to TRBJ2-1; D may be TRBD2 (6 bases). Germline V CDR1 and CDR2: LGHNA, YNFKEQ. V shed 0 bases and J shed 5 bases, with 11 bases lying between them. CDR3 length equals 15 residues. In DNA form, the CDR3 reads TGTGCCAGCAGCCAAGAGTGGCGGGACCACAATGAGCAGTTCTTC. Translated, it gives CASSQEWRDHNEQFF.

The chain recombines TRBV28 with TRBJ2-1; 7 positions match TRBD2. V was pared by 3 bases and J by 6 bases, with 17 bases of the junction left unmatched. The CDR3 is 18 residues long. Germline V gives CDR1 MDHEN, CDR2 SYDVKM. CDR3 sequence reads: CASSFPSGLREGINEQFF. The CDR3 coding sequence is TGTGCCAGCAGTTTCCCCTCGGGATTGAGGGAGGGGATCAATGAGCAGTTCTTC.

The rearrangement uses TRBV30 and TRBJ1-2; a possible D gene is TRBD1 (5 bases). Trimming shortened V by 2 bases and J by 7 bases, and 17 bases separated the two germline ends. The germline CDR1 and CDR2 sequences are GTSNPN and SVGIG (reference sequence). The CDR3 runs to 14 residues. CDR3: CAWSFRSGFGGYTF. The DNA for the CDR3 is TGTGCCTGGAGTTTCAGGTCAGGGTTTGGTGGCTACACCTTC.

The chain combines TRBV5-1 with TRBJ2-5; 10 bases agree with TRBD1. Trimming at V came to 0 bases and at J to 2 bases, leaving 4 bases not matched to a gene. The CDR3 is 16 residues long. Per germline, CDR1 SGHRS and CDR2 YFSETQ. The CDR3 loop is CASSLGAGQGQETQYF. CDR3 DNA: TGCGCCAGCAGCTTGGGGGCGGGACAGGGGCAAGAGACCCAGTACTTC.

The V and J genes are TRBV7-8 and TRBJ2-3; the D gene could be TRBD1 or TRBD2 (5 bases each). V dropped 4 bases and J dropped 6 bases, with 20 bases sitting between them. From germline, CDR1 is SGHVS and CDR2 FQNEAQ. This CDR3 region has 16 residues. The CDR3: CASSSSGRVQMDTQYF. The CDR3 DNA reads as TGTGCCAGCAGCTCCTCGGGGCGGGTCCAGATGGATACGCAGTATTTT.

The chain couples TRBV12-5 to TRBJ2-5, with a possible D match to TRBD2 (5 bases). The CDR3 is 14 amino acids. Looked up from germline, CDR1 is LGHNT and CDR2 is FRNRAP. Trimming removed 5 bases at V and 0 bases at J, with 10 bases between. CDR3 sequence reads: CASGPPGNQETQYF. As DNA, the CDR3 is TGTGCTAGTGGTCCTCCGGGGAACCAAGAGACCCAGTACTTC.

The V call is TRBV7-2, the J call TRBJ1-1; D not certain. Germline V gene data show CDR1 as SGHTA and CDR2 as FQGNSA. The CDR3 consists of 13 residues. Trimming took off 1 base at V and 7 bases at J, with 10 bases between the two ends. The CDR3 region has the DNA TGTGCCAGCAGCTTAGACCGGACGGTTGAAGCTTTCTTT. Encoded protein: CASSLDRTVEAFF.

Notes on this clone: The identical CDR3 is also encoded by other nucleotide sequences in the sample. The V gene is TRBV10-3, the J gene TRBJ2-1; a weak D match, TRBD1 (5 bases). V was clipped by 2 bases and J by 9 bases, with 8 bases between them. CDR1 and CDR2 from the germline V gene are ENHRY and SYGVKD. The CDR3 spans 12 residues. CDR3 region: CAISETTGEQFF. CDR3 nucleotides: TGTGCCATCAGTGAGACTACAGGTGAGCAGTTCTTC.

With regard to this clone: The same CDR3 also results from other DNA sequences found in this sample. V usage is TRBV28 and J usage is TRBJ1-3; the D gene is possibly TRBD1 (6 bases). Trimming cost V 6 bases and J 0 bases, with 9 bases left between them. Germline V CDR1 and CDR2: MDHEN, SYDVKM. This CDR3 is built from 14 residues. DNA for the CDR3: TGTGCCAGCAGCCCGGACAGCTCTGGAAACACCATATATTTT. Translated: CASSPDSSGNTIYF.

The CDR3 DNA follows: TGTGCCAGCAGAATAGGGGGGACTAGCGGAATTTACAATGAGCAGTTCTTC. The encoded protein is CASRIGGTSGIYNEQFF. The chain has TRBV2 and TRBJ2-1, with 11 bases matching TRBD2. The germline CDR1 and CDR2 sequences are SNHLY and FYNNEI. V trimming: 6 bases; J trimming: 4 bases; junction bases outside the gene matches: 11. The CDR3 runs to 17 residues.

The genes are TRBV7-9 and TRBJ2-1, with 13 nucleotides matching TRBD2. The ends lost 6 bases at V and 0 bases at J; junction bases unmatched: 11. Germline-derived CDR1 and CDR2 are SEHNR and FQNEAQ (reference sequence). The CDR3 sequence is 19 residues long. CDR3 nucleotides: TGTGCCAGCAGTCGTGGACTAGCGGGAGAAGGGATCTCCTACAATGAGCAGTTCTTC. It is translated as CASSRGLAGEGISYNEQFF.

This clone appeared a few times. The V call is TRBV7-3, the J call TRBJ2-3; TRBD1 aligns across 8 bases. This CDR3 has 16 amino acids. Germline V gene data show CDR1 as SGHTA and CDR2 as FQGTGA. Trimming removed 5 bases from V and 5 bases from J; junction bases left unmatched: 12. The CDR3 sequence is CASSRRRAGGLDTQYF. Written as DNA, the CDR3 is TGTGCCAGCAGCCGCCGGAGGGCAGGGGGCTTAGATACGCAGTATTTT.

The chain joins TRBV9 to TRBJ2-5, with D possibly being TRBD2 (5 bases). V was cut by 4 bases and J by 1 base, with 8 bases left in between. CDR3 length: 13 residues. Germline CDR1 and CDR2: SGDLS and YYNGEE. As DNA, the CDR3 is TGTGCCAGCAGCCTCGGACTCCAAGAGACCCAGTACTTC. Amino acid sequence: CASSLGLQETQYF. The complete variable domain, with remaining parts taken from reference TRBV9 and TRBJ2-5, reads DSGVTQTPKHLITATGQRVTLRCSPRSGDLSVYWYQQSLDQGLQFLIQYYNGEERAKGNILERFSAQQFPDLHSELNLSSLELGDSALYFCASSLGLQETQYFGPGTRLLVL.

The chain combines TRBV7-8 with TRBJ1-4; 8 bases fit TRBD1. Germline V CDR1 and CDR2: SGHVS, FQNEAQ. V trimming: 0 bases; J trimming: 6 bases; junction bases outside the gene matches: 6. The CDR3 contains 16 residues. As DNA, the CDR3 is TGTGCCAGCAGCTTAGCTCGAGACAGGGGCTATGAAAAACTGTTTTTT. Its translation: CASSLARDRGYEKLFF.

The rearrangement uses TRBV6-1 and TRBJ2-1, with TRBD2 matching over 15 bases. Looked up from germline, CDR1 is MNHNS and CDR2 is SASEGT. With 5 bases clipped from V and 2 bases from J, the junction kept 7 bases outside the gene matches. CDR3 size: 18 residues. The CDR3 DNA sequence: TGTGCCAGCAGTCAAGGACTAGCGGGAGGGCGGACCTACAATGAGCAGTTCTTC. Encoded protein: CASSQGLAGGRTYNEQFF.

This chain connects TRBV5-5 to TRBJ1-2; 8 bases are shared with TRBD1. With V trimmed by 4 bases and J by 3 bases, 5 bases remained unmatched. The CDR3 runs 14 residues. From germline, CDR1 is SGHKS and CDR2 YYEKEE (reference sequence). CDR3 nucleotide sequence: TGTGCCAGCAGCCGGACAGGGTTGGACTATGGCTACACCTTC. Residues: CASSRTGLDYGYTF.

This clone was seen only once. The CDR3 nucleotides read TGTGCCTGGAGTTCCTTAGCGGGGAGGTACAATGAGCAGTTCTTC. It translates to CAWSSLAGRYNEQFF. The gene calls are TRBV30 and TRBJ2-1; TRBD2 matches 8 bases. Trimming at V came to 2 bases and at J to 4 bases, leaving 7 bases not matched to a gene. CDR3 length equals 15 residues. The germline CDR1 and CDR2 sequences are GTSNPN and SVGIG (reference sequence).

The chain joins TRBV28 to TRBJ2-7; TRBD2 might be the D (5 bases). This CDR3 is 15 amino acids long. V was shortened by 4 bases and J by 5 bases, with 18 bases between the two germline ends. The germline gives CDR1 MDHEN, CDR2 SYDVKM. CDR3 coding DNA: TGTGCCAGCAGTTCGCCGGGCGGACTCAAGCACGAGCAGTACTTC. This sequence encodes CASSSPGGLKHEQYF.

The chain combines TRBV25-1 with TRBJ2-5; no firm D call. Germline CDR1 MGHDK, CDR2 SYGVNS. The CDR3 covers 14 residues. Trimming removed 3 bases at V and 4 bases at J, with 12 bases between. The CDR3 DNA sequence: TGTGCCAGCAGTGAGGCAGGATCCCGAGAGACCCAGTACTTC. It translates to CASSEAGSRETQYF.

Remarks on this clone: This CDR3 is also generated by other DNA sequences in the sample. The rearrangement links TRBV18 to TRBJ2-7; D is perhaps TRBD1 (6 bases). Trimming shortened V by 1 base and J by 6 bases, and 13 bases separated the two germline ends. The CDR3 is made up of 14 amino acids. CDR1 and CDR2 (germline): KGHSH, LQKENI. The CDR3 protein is CASSPQGVQLEQYF. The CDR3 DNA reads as TGTGCCAGCTCACCACAGGGGGTACAACTCGAGCAGTACTTC.

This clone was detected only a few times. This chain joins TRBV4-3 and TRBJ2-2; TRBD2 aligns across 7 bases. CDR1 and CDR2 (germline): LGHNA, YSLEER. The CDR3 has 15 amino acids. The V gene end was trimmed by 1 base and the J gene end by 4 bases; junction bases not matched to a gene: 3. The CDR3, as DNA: TGCGCCAGCAGCCAAGTAGGGAGGGGCACCGGGGAGCTGTTTTTT. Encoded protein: CASSQVGRGTGELFF.

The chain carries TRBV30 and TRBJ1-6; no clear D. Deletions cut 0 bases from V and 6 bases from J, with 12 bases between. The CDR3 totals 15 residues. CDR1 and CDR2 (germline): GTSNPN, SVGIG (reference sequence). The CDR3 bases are TGTGCCTGGAGTGTTAGTCCCCTTCTTAATTCACCCCTCCACTTT. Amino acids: CAWSVSPLLNSPLHF. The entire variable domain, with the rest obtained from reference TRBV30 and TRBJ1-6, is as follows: SQTIHQWPATLVQPVGSPLSLECTVEGTSNPNLYWYRQAAGRGLQLLFYSVGIGQISSEVPQNLSASRPQDRQFILSSKKLLLSDSGFYLCAWSVSPLLNSPLHFGNGTRLTVT.

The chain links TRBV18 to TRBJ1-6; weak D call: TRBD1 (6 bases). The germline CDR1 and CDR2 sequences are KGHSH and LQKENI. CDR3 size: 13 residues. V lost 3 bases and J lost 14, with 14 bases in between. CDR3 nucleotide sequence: TGTGCCAGCTCACCGGGTCGGGGACAAACCCTCCACTTT. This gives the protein CASSPGRGQTLHF. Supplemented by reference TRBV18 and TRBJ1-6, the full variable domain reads NAGVMQNPRHLVRRRGQEARLRCSPMKGHSHVYWYRQLPEEGLKFMVYLQKENIIDESGMPKERFSAEFPKEGPSILRIQQVVRGDSAAYFCASSPGRGQTLHFGNGTRLTVT.

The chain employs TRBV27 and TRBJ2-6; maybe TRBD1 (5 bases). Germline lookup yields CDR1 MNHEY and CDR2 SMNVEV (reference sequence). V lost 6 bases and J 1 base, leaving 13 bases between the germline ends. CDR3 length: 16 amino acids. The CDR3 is CASRGALGSGANVLTF. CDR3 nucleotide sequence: TGTGCCAGCAGAGGGGCCCTGGGGTCTGGGGCCAACGTCCTGACTTTC.

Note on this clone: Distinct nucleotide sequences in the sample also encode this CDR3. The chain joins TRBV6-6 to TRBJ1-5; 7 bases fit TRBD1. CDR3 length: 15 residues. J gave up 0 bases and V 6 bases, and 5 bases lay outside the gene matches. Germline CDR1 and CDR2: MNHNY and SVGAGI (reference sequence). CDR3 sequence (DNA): TGTGCCAGCAGCACCACAGGGGATAGCAATCAGCCCCAGCATTTT. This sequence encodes CASSTTGDSNQPQHF.